Listed below are T cell receptor beta chains from one sample, sequenced in a study of blood T cell repertoires in COVID-19. Profiling relied on immunoSEQ multiplex PCR, and the TCRdb table lists in-frame clones only, not all of them. This table holds 200,000 to 250,000 clones, approximately 82% found once. The sequencing sample was made of peripheral blood. The receptors derive from a man aged 45-65 years with active or convalescent COVID-19. The CDR3 runs from the conserved cysteine through the conserved F or W. Each record gives: D gene, clone size, V gene, J gene, CDR3 protein, CDR3 DNA. D genes are given only for firm matches. Not all rows give a size; the values are once, few, many and, for expanded clones, a class.

>TRBD2|.|TRBV5-1|TRBJ2-7
CASSLVAGEGYEQYF
TGCGCCAGCAGCTTGGTTGCGGGAGAAGGCTACGAGCAGTACTTC
>.|once|TRBV3-1/TRBV3-2|TRBJ2-5
CASSQVESQETQYF
TGTGCCAGCAGCCAAGTGGAGAGTCAAGAGACCCAGTACTTC
>.|.|TRBV18|TRBJ1-2
CASSPTTLLGEGNYGYTF
TGTGCCAGCTCACCCACAACCCTCCTGGGGGAGGGTAACTATGGCTACACCTTC
>TRBD1|once|TRBV18|TRBJ2-2
CASSPRTGDTTGELFF
TGTGCCAGCTCCCCCCGAACAGGGGATACCACCGGGGAGCTGTTTTTT
>.|.|TRBV2|TRBJ1-4
CASNPQGSEKLFF
TGTGCCAGTAACCCACAGGGTAGTGAAAAACTGTTTTTT
>.|.|TRBV7-3|TRBJ2-1
CASSFTPGNEQFF
TGTGCCAGCAGCTTCACCCCGGGCAATGAGCAGTTCTTC
>TRBD1|.|TRBV7-3|TRBJ1-1
CASSFGQGTEAFF
TGTGCCAGCAGCTTCGGACAGGGGACTGAAGCTTTCTTT
>.|.|TRBV7-2|TRBJ2-5
CASSFGAVQETQYF
TGTGCCAGCAGCTTCGGAGCGGTCCAAGAGACCCAGTACTTC
>.|.|TRBV7-2|TRBJ2-1
CASSYLAGSEQFF
TGTGCCAGCAGCTACCTAGCCGGAAGTGAGCAGTTCTTC
>.|.|TRBV18|TRBJ2-3
CASSTRQRYFTDTQYF
TGTGCCAGCTCAACCAGACAGAGGTATTTCACAGATACGCAGTATTTT
>TRBD1|.|TRBV18|TRBJ2-6
CASSQGTGRSGANVLTF
TGTGCCAGCTCACAAGGGACAGGCCGCTCTGGGGCCAACGTCCTGACTTTC
>.|.|TRBV7-8|TRBJ1-1
CASSLRRKGNTEAFF
TGTGCCAGCAGCTTACGGAGGAAGGGTAACACTGAAGCTTTCTTT
>.|.|TRBV28|TRBJ1-2
CASSLSRDYGYTF
TGTGCCAGCAGTTTAAGCAGGGACTATGGCTACACCTTC
>.|.|TRBV15|TRBJ1-4
CATSRDAVEKLFF
TGTGCCACCAGCAGAGATGCAGTAGAAAAACTGTTTTTT
>TRBD1|.|TRBV27|TRBJ2-7
CASMDREGYEQYF
TGTGCCAGCATGGACAGGGAAGGATACGAGCAGTACTTC
>TRBD1|many|TRBV4-1|TRBJ1-5
CASSRGTGGSNQPQHF
TGCGCCAGCAGCCGGGGGACAGGGGGTAGCAATCAGCCCCAGCATTTT
>TRBD1|.|TRBV19|TRBJ2-2
CASSPTGGLLAGELFF
TGTGCCAGTAGCCCGACAGGGGGGTTATTGGCCGGGGAGCTGTTTTTT
>.|.|TRBV4-1|TRBJ1-1
CASSQLQGSNTEAFF
TGCGCCAGCAGCCAACTACAGGGCTCGAACACTGAAGCTTTCTTT
>TRBD1|.|TRBV18|TRBJ2-5
CASSAFRDREGQETQYF
TGTGCCAGCTCAGCGTTCCGGGACAGAGAAGGACAAGAGACCCAGTACTTC
>.|.|TRBV2|TRBJ1-3
CASSELGGVSGNTIYF
TGTGCCAGCAGTGAGCTGGGGGGAGTTTCTGGAAACACCATATATTTT
>.|once|TRBV2|TRBJ2-5
CASYYGETQYF
TGTGCCAGCTACTATGGAGAGACCCAGTACTTC
>.|.|TRBV24-1|TRBJ2-2
CATSESAPGLHNTGELFF
TGTGCCACCAGTGAATCCGCCCCGGGACTCCATAACACCGGGGAGCTGTTTTTT
>TRBD1|.|TRBV6-1|TRBJ1-3
CASSERAGGGNTIYF
TGTGCCAGCAGTGAACGGGCAGGGGGAGGAAACACCATATATTTT
>TRBD2|.|TRBV2|TRBJ2-1
CASSDRTSGQEQFF
TGTGCCAGCAGCGACCGGACTAGCGGACAGGAGCAGTTCTTC
>.|.|TRBV28|TRBJ1-2
CASSSVRSGYGYTF
TGTGCCAGCAGTTCGGTTCGCTCGGGGTATGGCTACACCTTC
>.|once|TRBV27|TRBJ2-1
CASSGFEQFF
TGTGCCAGCTCGGGGTTTGAGCAGTTCTTC
>TRBD2|.|TRBV4-3|TRBJ2-7
CASSLWRERSSYEQYF
TGCGCCAGCAGCCTCTGGCGGGAGAGGAGCTCCTACGAGCAGTACTTC
>TRBD2|.|TRBV7-9|TRBJ2-1
CASSLAQIGRTIGNEQFF
TGTGCCAGCAGCTTAGCACAAATCGGGAGGACGATCGGGAATGAGCAGTTCTTC
>TRBD1|few|TRBV5-1|TRBJ2-1
CASSAQTGARNEQFF
TGCGCCAGCAGCGCCCAGACAGGGGCCAGGAATGAGCAGTTCTTC
>.|.|TRBV5-4|TRBJ1-5
CASSTESNQPQHF
TGTGCCAGCAGCACAGAGAGCAATCAGCCCCAGCATTTT
>.|.|TRBV5-4|TRBJ2-1
CASLAPGYNEQFF
TGTGCCAGCTTGGCCCCAGGGTACAATGAGCAGTTCTTC
>TRBD1|.|TRBV2|TRBJ1-3
CASSPVTGFFGNTIYF
TGTGCCAGCAGCCCCGTGACAGGGTTTTTCGGAAACACCATATATTTT
>TRBD1|.|TRBV10-1|TRBJ2-1
CASSESITGEGDEQFF
TGCGCCAGCAGTGAGTCGATAACAGGGGAAGGGGATGAGCAGTTCTTC
>TRBD2|.|TRBV7-2|TRBJ2-3
CASSRGPSGGGDHTQYF
TGTGCCAGCAGCCGGGGGCCTAGCGGGGGCGGTGACCATACGCAGTATTTT
>TRBD2|.|TRBV6-1|TRBJ2-2
CASSDREGTGELFF
TGTGCCAGCAGTGACCGGGAGGGTACCGGGGAGCTGTTTTTT
>.|few|TRBV5-8|TRBJ2-5
CASSLAWRAQETQYF
TGTGCCAGCAGCTTGGCCTGGCGGGCCCAAGAGACCCAGTACTTC
>TRBD1|.|TRBV7-3|TRBJ1-6
CASSLSGTGTGSPLHF
TGTGCCAGCAGCCTATCCGGGACAGGGACGGGATCACCCCTCCACTTT
>.|.|TRBV5-6|TRBJ2-7
CASSQDRNYEQYF
TGTGCCAGCAGCCAAGACAGGAACTACGAGCAGTACTTC
>.|.|TRBV6-2/TRBV6-3|TRBJ2-3
CASSYRSGEGFTDTQYF
TGTGCCAGCAGTTACCGGTCGGGAGAGGGGTTTACAGATACGCAGTATTTT
>.|.|TRBV30|TRBJ1-2
CASLGVNYGYTF
TGTGCCTCCCTAGGGGTTAACTATGGCTACACCTTC
>.|.|TRBV7-2|TRBJ1-6
CASSFSSNSPLHF
TGTGCCAGCAGCTTTAGCTCCAATTCACCCCTCCACTTT